These 20 T cell receptor beta chains were sequenced from one sample in a study of T cell repertoires in cytomegalovirus infection. MiXCR, run by TCRdb on the reads, gives a single entry per CDR3 protein. The table records about 360,000 distinct CDR3 sequences, approximately 30% of them present only once. Their antigen targets remain unknown. Sequencing used cultured PBMCs, obtained from culture after CMV antigen stimulation. These receptors were collected from a human donor in good health (CMV status not recorded). Some clones in this sample may be carry-over from other donors' samples.

This clonotype was picked up a small number of times. V usage is TRBV7-9 and J usage is TRBJ2-5, with 10 positions matching TRBD1. In germline, CDR1 is SEHNR, CDR2 FQNEAQ (reference sequence). The junction had 9 bases not matched to a gene; V was cut back by 6 bases and J by 5 bases. This CDR3 spans 15 amino acids. The CDR3 sequence is CASRMEDRGLETQYF. CDR3 nucleotide sequence: TGTGCCAGCAGGATGGAGGACAGGGGGTTGGAGACCCAGTACTTC. The whole variable domain, remainder taken from reference TRBV7-9 and TRBJ2-5, is DTGVSQNPRHKITKRGQNVTFRCDPISEHNRLYWYRQTLGQGPEFLTYFQNEAQLEKSRLLSDRFSAERPKGSFSTLEIQRTEQGDSAMYLCASRMEDRGLETQYFGPGTRLLVL.

The chain is built from TRBV11-3 and TRBJ2-3; D is unclear. In germline, CDR1 is SGHNT, CDR2 YENEEA. Trimming pared 3 bases from V and 0 bases from J, leaving 7 bases between. This CDR3 spans 14 amino acids. This CDR3 is CASSLHTSTDTQYF. The DNA of the CDR3 is TGTGCCAGCAGCTTGCACACCAGCACAGATACGCAGTATTTT.

This chain uses TRBV12-5 with TRBJ2-7, with 7 bases aligning to TRBD2. In germline, CDR1 is LGHNT, CDR2 FRNRAP. This CDR3 has 13 amino acids. Losses at the gene ends were 3 bases for V and 2 bases for J; bases not matched to a gene: 1. CDR3 sequence (DNA): TGTGCTAGTGGTTTCAGCGGGACCTACGAGCAGTACGTC. Its translation is CASGFSGTYEQYV.

The chain uses TRBV19 and TRBJ2-1, with 13 nucleotides matching TRBD2. This CDR3 region has 15 residues. Per the germline V gene, CDR1 is LNHDA and CDR2 is SQIVND (reference sequence). V lost 9 bases, J lost 3 bases, and 5 bases stayed unmatched. The CDR3 region has the DNA TGTGCCAGCCGGACTAGCGGGAGTGTCTACAATGAGCAGTTCTTC. This gives the protein CASRTSGSVYNEQFF.

On this clonotype: The junction shows a germline mismatch at one end, possibly a read error. The rearrangement uses TRBV7-6 and TRBJ2-5, with TRBD1 matching over 9 bases. CDR1 and CDR2 (germline): SGHVS, FNYEAQ. The CDR3 loop spans 15 amino acids. DNA of the CDR3: TGTGCTAGCAGCCCGGGACAGGGAGATAGGGAGACCCAGTACTTC. Translated, it gives CASSPGQGDRETQYF.

This clonotype was seen more than once but under ten times. The chain links TRBV19 to TRBJ2-5; 10 bases are shared with TRBD2. After removal of 4 bases from V and 4 bases from J, the junction contained 6 bases not matched to a gene. CDR3 size: 15 residues. In germline, CDR1 is LNHDA, CDR2 SQIVND (reference sequence). CDR3 region: CASSRLAGDGETQYF. In DNA form, the CDR3 reads TGTGCCAGTAGTAGGCTAGCGGGAGATGGAGAGACCCAGTACTTC.

The chain has TRBV6-8 and TRBJ2-4; D assignment may be TRBD1 or TRBD2 (5 bases each). Germline values: CDR1 MNHGY, CDR2 SAAAGT. This CDR3 is 11 amino acids long. V was shortened by 5 bases and J by 11 bases, with 10 bases between the two germline ends. The DNA for the CDR3 is TGTGCCAGCAGTCAGGGACCCCTTCAGTACTTC. It yields the protein CASSQGPLQYF.

This clonotype was picked up a small number of times. The DNA for the CDR3 is TGTGCCAGCAGCTCCCCAGCAGGGGGCGGCTATGGCTACACCTTC. Translated, it gives CASSSPAGGGYGYTF. The rearrangement uses TRBV7-8 and TRBJ1-2; 8 bases agree with TRBD1. The J segment lost 4 bases and the V segment lost 4 bases, leaving 8 bases of the junction unmatched. This CDR3 is 15 amino acids long. Germline V gene sequence: CDR1 SGHVS, CDR2 FQNEAQ.

V usage is TRBV4-1 and J usage is TRBJ2-7; D is uncertain. Germline V gives CDR1 MGHRA, CDR2 YSYEKL. CDR3 length: 15 amino acids. V dropped 4 bases and J dropped 5 bases, with 18 bases sitting between them. CDR3 loop: CASSPIWPPGNEQYF. DNA for the CDR3: TGCGCCAGCAGCCCCATTTGGCCGCCTGGCAACGAGCAGTACTTC.

V gene TRBV29-1 combines with J gene TRBJ2-5; no firm D call. V was pared by 7 bases and J by 1 base, with 13 bases between. The CDR3 consists of 13 residues. The germline gives CDR1 SQVTM, CDR2 ANQGSEA. The CDR3 sequence is CSDPEPLQETQYF. The CDR3 DNA reads TGCAGCGATCCGGAGCCCCTCCAAGAGACCCAGTACTTC.

The CDR3 nucleotides read TGTGCCATCAGTGAGTCGGGGATGAGCTCCTACAATGAGCAGTTCTTC. This gives the protein CAISESGMSSYNEQFF. The V call is TRBV10-3, the J call TRBJ2-1; D uncertain. From germline, CDR1 is ENHRY and CDR2 SYGVKD. Trimming left V 0 bases short and J 0 bases short, with 9 bases between. This CDR3 comprises 16 residues.

This clonotype was found many times. The chain employs TRBV7-2 and TRBJ2-3, with 9 bases lining up with TRBD2. V was pared by 1 base and J by 2 bases, with 7 bases of the junction left unmatched. The CDR3 spans 17 residues. CDR1 is SGHTA and CDR2 is FQGNSA in the germline V gene. The CDR3 bases are TGTGCCAGCAGCTTAGGGTTAGCGGGAGAATTCACAGATACGCAGTATTTT. Protein product: CASSLGLAGEFTDTQYF.

The gene calls are TRBV6-5 and TRBJ2-2; 12 nucleotides align to TRBD2. The CDR3 has 20 residues. V dropped 0 bases and J dropped 6; count of bases not matched to a gene: 14. CDR1 and CDR2 from the germline V gene are MNHEY and SVGAGI. This CDR3 reads CASSYSFLGLAGGPAGELFF. Written as DNA, the CDR3 is TGTGCCAGCAGTTACTCCTTTTTAGGGCTAGCGGGAGGGCCGGCCGGGGAGCTGTTTTTT.

On this clonotype itself: A read error is possible here, since a much larger clone lies one base away. This sequence joins TRBV7-2 and TRBJ2-7; D remains unclear. The V end lost 5 bases, the J end lost 3 bases, and 11 bases lay between the germline ends. The germline V gene encodes CDR1 SGHTA and CDR2 FQGNSA. The CDR3 is 13 residues long. DNA for the CDR3: TGTGCCAGCAGCCCCCAAAGTCGCTACGAGCAGTACTTC. Translated: CASSPQSRYEQYF.

The V gene is TRBV28, the J gene TRBJ2-1; weak D call: TRBD2 (5 bases). V was trimmed by 6 bases and J by 10 bases, leaving 16 bases between them. CDR1 and CDR2 from the germline V gene are MDHEN and SYDVKM. This CDR3 is 13 amino acids long. The CDR3 bases are TGTGCCAGCAGGCTGAGTGGGTCGGGGGAGCAGTTCTTC. Translated, it gives CASRLSGSGEQFF.

This sequence joins TRBV28 and TRBJ1-3; D is undetermined. The V gene lost 2 bases and the J gene lost 3 bases, with 8 bases spanning the gap. This CDR3 spans 14 amino acids. In germline, CDR1 is MDHEN, CDR2 SYDVKM. The chain's CDR3 is CASSLVRVGNTIYF. For the CDR3, the DNA is TGTGCCAGCAGTTTAGTGAGGGTTGGAAACACCATATATTTT.

This clonotype turned up a few times. The rearrangement links TRBV7-2 to TRBJ2-5; D is ambiguous. The CDR3 has 13 amino acids. Germline assignment: CDR1 SGHTA and CDR2 FQGNSA. V shed 5 bases and J shed 3 bases, with 10 bases lying between them. The CDR3 DNA reads TGTGCCAGCAGCCGGAGTTCGGAAGAGACCCAGTACTTC. Residues: CASSRSSEETQYF.

The V gene is TRBV19, the J gene TRBJ1-5; 7 positions match TRBD1. V lost 7 bases, J lost 1 base, and 10 bases stayed unmatched. The CDR3 has 16 residues. Germline CDR1 LNHDA, CDR2 SQIVND (reference sequence). Here the CDR3 reads CASTPSAGQSNQPQHF. The CDR3 DNA is TGTGCCAGTACCCCTTCGGCGGGACAGAGCAATCAGCCCCAGCATTTT.

The chain carries TRBV4-3 and TRBJ2-1, with 7 positions matching TRBD2. The CDR3 length is 15 residues. V lost 1 base to trimming and J lost 5 bases; unmatched junction nucleotides: 5. CDR1 is LGHNA and CDR2 is YSLEER in the germline V gene. The CDR3 region has the DNA TGCGCCAGCAGCCAAGGGCTAGCGGCGCACAATGAGCAGTTCTTC. Its protein product is CASSQGLAAHNEQFF.

The chain uses TRBV20-1 and TRBJ2-5; TRBD2 aligns across 13 bases. CDR1 and CDR2 from the germline V gene are DFQATT and SNEGSKA (reference sequence). J lost 2 bases, V lost 3 bases, and 9 bases had no gene match. The CDR3 runs 17 residues. Written as DNA, the CDR3 is TGCAGTGCTAGTCCGGGACTAGCGGGATTTACGCAAGAGACCCAGTACTTC. Its translation is CSASPGLAGFTQETQYF.